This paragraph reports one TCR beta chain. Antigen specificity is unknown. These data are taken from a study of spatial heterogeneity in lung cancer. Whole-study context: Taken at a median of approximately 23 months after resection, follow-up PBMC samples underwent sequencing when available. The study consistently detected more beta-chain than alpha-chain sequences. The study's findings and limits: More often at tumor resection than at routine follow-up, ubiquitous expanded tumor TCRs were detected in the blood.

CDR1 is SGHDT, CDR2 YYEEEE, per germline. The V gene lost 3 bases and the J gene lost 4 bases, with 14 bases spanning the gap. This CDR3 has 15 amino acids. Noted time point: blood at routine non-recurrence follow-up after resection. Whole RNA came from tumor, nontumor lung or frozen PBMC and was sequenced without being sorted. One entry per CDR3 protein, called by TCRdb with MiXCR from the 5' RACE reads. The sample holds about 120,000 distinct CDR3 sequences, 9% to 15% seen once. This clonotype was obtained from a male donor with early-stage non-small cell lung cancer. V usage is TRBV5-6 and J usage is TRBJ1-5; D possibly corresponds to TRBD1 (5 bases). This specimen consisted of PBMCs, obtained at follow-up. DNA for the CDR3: TGTGCCAGCAGCTCTCAGGGAAGGGGTAATCAGCCCCAGCATTTT. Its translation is CASSSQGRGNQPQHF.